The 32 T cell receptor beta chains given below trace back to one sample, sequenced in a study of blood T cell repertoires in COVID-19. Only in-frame clones appear in the TCRdb table, and some are missing; sequencing was by immunoSEQ multiplex PCR. Of 98,000 or so clones listed, 85% to 90% were seen once; the top ten hold approximately 5.1%. The specimen sequenced was peripheral blood. These receptors were collected from a human donor in a cohort sampled during active COVID-19.

This clone was picked up a small number of times. This chain uses TRBV18 with TRBJ1-1, with 7 bases identical to TRBD1. Germline lookup yields CDR1 KGHSH and CDR2 LQKENI. The CDR3 totals 15 residues. Trimming at V came to 4 bases and at J to 5 bases, leaving 10 bases not matched to a gene. CDR3 loop: CASSLGSGGFTEAFF. The CDR3 coding sequence is TGTGCCAGCTCACTCGGATCAGGGGGATTTACTGAAGCTTTCTTT.

This chain links TRBV7-8 with TRBJ1-3; a possible D gene is TRBD1 (6 bases). CDR1 and CDR2 (germline): SGHVS, FQNEAQ. Trimming stripped 6 bases from V and 4 bases from J, with 10 bases between. The CDR3 is made up of 13 amino acids. The CDR3 loop reads CASRRTVGNTIYF. The CDR3 region has the DNA TGTGCCAGCAGACGGACAGTCGGAAACACCATATATTTT.

V usage is TRBV10-3 and J usage is TRBJ2-3, with D possibly being TRBD1 (5 bases). V was cut by 2 bases and J by 5 bases, with 35 bases left in between. Germline V lookup: CDR1 ENHRY, CDR2 SYGVKD. The CDR3 has 22 residues. The CDR3: CAISEPNPPAFGTILRVDTQYF. DNA for the CDR3: TGTGCCATCAGTGAGCCGAACCCTCCGGCATTCGGAACCATCCTCAGGGTAGATACGCAGTATTTT.

The chain links TRBV3-1 (or the pseudogene TRBV3-2) to TRBJ2-1, with 7 positions matching TRBD2. The germline CDR1 and CDR2 sequences are LGHDT and YNNKEL (reference sequence). This CDR3 has 16 residues. After removal of 2 bases from V and 4 bases from J, the junction contained 8 bases not matched to a gene. The chain's CDR3 is CASSQIREGGYNEQFF. The CDR3 coding sequence is TGTGCCAGCAGCCAAATCAGGGAGGGAGGTTACAATGAGCAGTTCTTC.

This clone appeared a single time. The V call is TRBV6-2 or TRBV6-3, the J call TRBJ1-5; tentatively, D is TRBD1 (5 bases). The ends were cut back, 4 bases at V and 7 bases at J, with 14 bases in the middle. The CDR3 length is 14 residues. The V gene's germline CDR1 is MNHEY and CDR2 SVGEGT. CDR3 DNA sequence: TGTGCCAGCAGTTTTCGGGGGAGAGGGCAGCCCCAGCATTTT. Amino acid sequence: CASSFRGRGQPQHF.

A single count supports this clone. The chain couples TRBV9 to TRBJ2-7, with D tentatively TRBD1 (6 bases). The germline V gene encodes CDR1 SGDLS and CDR2 YYNGEE. V was shortened by 3 bases and J by 2 bases, with 9 bases between the two germline ends. This CDR3 contains 13 residues. CDR3 sequence: CASSGGQTYEQYF. In nucleotides, the CDR3 is TGTGCCAGCAGCGGAGGACAGACCTACGAGCAGTACTTC.

This chain joins TRBV19 and TRBJ2-1, with TRBD2 identical over 12 bases. The junction had 2 bases not matched to a gene; V was cut back by 10 bases and J by 4 bases. There are 13 residues in the CDR3. CDR1 and CDR2 (germline): LNHDA, SQIVND (reference sequence). CDR3 nucleotides: TGTGCCACGGGACTAGCGGGTTACAATGAGCAGTTCTTC. It yields the protein CATGLAGYNEQFF.

CDR3 sequence (DNA): TGTGCCAGCTCGACCGGGACAGGGGGAGGAGAGACCCAGTACTTC. Translating gives CASSTGTGGGETQYF. The gene calls are TRBV6-5 and TRBJ2-5, with 11 bases aligning to TRBD1. With V trimmed by 8 bases and J by 4 bases, 9 bases remained unmatched. The CDR3 contains 15 residues. Germline V lookup: CDR1 MNHEY, CDR2 SVGAGI.

The V call is TRBV5-8, the J call TRBJ1-4; D is perhaps TRBD1 (6 bases). The germline V and J ends were trimmed by 1 base and 8 bases, with 15 bases remaining between them. The V gene's germline CDR1 is SGHTS and CDR2 YDEGEE. The length of the CDR3 is 15 residues. Here the CDR3 DNA reads TGTGCCAGCAGCTTGCGGTCAGGGGTAGGCGAAAAACTGTTTTTT. Translation: CASSLRSGVGEKLFF.

This rearrangement joins TRBV6-5 to TRBJ1-1, with D possibly TRBD1 on 6 matching bases. Germline CDR1 is MNHEY and CDR2 is SVGAGI. V was trimmed by 4 bases and J by 7 bases, leaving 13 bases between them. The CDR3 runs to 13 residues. CDR3 region: CASSWVQGSEAFF. The CDR3 DNA is TGTGCCAGCAGTTGGGTACAGGGAAGTGAAGCTTTCTTT.

The chain links TRBV28 to TRBJ1-4, with TRBD1 matching over 8 bases. V lost 5 bases and J lost 3; bases outside the gene matches: 5. CDR3 length equals 15 residues. Looked up from germline, CDR1 is MDHEN and CDR2 is SYDVKM. Written as DNA, the CDR3 is TGTGCCAGCAGTGTCCCGGGACAGGCTAATGAAAAACTGTTTTTT. As protein: CASSVPGQANEKLFF.

The J gene is TRBJ2-2, the V gene TRBV5-1, with TRBD1 matching 12 bases. In germline, CDR1 is SGHRS, CDR2 YFSETQ. V shed 4 bases and J 9 bases; nucleotides not matched to a gene: 4. The CDR3 contains 14 residues. The DNA for the CDR3 is TGCGCCAGCAGCGACGGGACAGGGGGCAGGGAGCTGTTTTTT. Protein sequence: CASSDGTGGRELFF.

The CDR3 bases are TGTGCCAGCAGGATGGACCTCCCTAGCGGACGCACAGATACGCAGTATTTT. As protein: CASRMDLPSGRTDTQYF. The chain couples TRBV27 to TRBJ2-3, with 7 bases aligning to TRBD2. V shed 6 bases, J shed 1 base, and the junction held 13 bases outside the gene matches. Germline CDR1 MNHEY, CDR2 SMNVEV (reference sequence). This CDR3 spans 17 amino acids.

The rearrangement uses TRBV18 and TRBJ1-2; D call uncertain. The CDR3 spans 13 residues. CDR1 and CDR2 from the germline V gene are KGHSH and LQKENI. Trimming cost V 3 bases and J 6 bases, with 11 bases left between them. CDR3 region: CASSPLESNGYTF. The CDR3 nucleotides are TGTGCCAGCTCACCGTTGGAGTCTAATGGCTACACCTTC.

The sample holds one count of this clone. This chain connects TRBV18 to TRBJ1-4; TRBD1 might be the D (6 bases). This CDR3 region has 13 residues. V lost 2 bases and J lost 6, with 7 bases in between. Germline CDR1 is KGHSH and CDR2 is LQKENI. The CDR3 nucleotides are TGTGCCAGCTCACCAGGGGGCTATGAAAAACTGTTTTTT. Translation: CASSPGGYEKLFF. The complete variable domain, with remaining parts taken from reference TRBV18 and TRBJ1-4, reads NAGVMQNPRHLVRRRGQEARLRCSPMKGHSHVYWYRQLPEEGLKFMVYLQKENIIDESGMPKERFSAEFPKEGPSILRIQQVVRGDSAAYFCASSPGGYEKLFFGSGTQLSVL.

The V and J genes are TRBV24-1 and TRBJ2-3; TRBD2 might be the D (5 bases). The CDR3 sequence is 15 residues long. V was trimmed by 8 bases and J by 1 base, leaving 15 bases between them. The germline V gene encodes CDR1 KGHDR and CDR2 SFDVKD. The CDR3 DNA reads TGTGCCACCACCCCGGGCAGCGGACGCACAGATACGCAGTATTTT. Its protein is CATTPGSGRTDTQYF.

The gene calls are TRBV28 and TRBJ2-1; 7 bases are shared with TRBD2. V shed 3 bases, J shed 7 bases, and the junction held 9 bases outside the gene matches. This CDR3 has 15 residues. Germline values: CDR1 MDHEN, CDR2 SYDVKM. CDR3 sequence reads: CASSLGGRKGNEQFF. CDR3 DNA sequence: TGTGCCAGCAGTTTGGGCGGGAGAAAGGGGAATGAGCAGTTCTTC. The whole variable domain, remainder taken from reference TRBV28 and TRBJ2-1, is DVKVTQSSRYLVKRTGEKVFLECVQDMDHENMFWYRQDPGLGLRLIYFSYDVKMKEKGDIPEGYSVSREKKERFSLILESASTNQTSMYLCASSLGGRKGNEQFFGPGTRLTVL.

The chain joins TRBV9 to TRBJ2-3; 9 positions agree with TRBD2. CDR3 length equals 16 residues. CDR1 and CDR2 (germline): SGDLS, YYNGEE. V was pared by 0 bases and J by 5 bases, with 7 bases of the junction left unmatched. The CDR3 sequence is CASSVGIAGAQDTQYF. The CDR3 DNA follows: TGTGCCAGCAGCGTAGGTATAGCGGGAGCGCAAGATACGCAGTATTTT.

J is TRBJ1-2 and V is TRBV19; the D gene is possibly TRBD1 (5 bases). This CDR3 region has 14 residues. CDR1 is LNHDA and CDR2 is SQIVND in the germline V gene (reference sequence). V was cut by 6 bases and J by 1 base, with 12 bases left in between. The CDR3 spells CASRTTEHNYGYTF. The CDR3 DNA is TGTGCCAGTAGAACGACAGAGCATAACTATGGCTACACCTTC.

This clone was detected once. The chain joins TRBV19 to TRBJ1-2; TRBD1 aligns across 7 bases. The trim removed 7 bases at V and 4 bases at J, leaving 6 bases unmatched. The CDR3 runs 13 residues. Looked up from germline, CDR1 is LNHDA and CDR2 is SQIVND (reference sequence). CDR3 region: CASNPDRSYGYTF. In DNA, the CDR3 is TGTGCCAGTAACCCGGACAGGAGCTATGGCTACACCTTC.

V gene TRBV13 combines with J gene TRBJ1-1; possibly TRBD1 for D (5 bases). The CDR3 runs to 15 residues. Germline CDR1 reads PRHDT; CDR2 reads FYEKMQ (reference sequence). The V gene lost 4 bases and the J gene lost 1 base, with 13 bases spanning the gap. The CDR3 DNA follows: TGTGCCAGCAGCTCGTCTCTGACAGAGAACACTGAAGCTTTCTTT. Its protein is CASSSSLTENTEAFF.

The chain has TRBV6-5 and TRBJ2-7, with D possibly being TRBD1 (6 bases). Trimming removed 5 bases at V and 3 bases at J, with 14 bases between. Germline CDR1 reads MNHEY; CDR2 reads SVGAGI. This CDR3 contains 14 residues. Here the CDR3 DNA reads TGTGCCAGCAGTAATAGGGGGTATGTCTACGAGCAGTACTTC. Translated: CASSNRGYVYEQYF.

This chain connects TRBV6-6 to TRBJ1-5; unclear D gene. CDR3 length: 15 residues. Germline V CDR1 and CDR2: MNHNY, SVGAGI (reference sequence). The V and J ends lost 8 bases and 1 base respectively, with 15 bases between them. The CDR3 bases are TGTGCCAGCGAGCAGGCGAGAGGGAGCAATCAGCCCCAGCATTTT. This translates into CASEQARGSNQPQHF.

The chain couples TRBV28 to TRBJ1-5, with 7 bases matching TRBD1. V lost 3 bases, J lost 0 bases, and 11 bases stayed unmatched. The CDR3 loop spans 18 amino acids. The V gene's germline CDR1 is MDHEN and CDR2 SYDVKM. The chain's CDR3 is CASSFRGSGPNSNQPQHF. The CDR3 bases are TGTGCCAGCAGTTTCAGGGGGAGCGGGCCAAATAGCAATCAGCCCCAGCATTTT.

The V gene is TRBV5-4, the J gene TRBJ2-2; 8 nucleotides agree with TRBD1. V gave up 0 bases and J gave up 7 bases; unmatched junction bases: 11. The CDR3 is 17 residues long. Germline CDR1 is SGHNT and CDR2 is YYREEE (reference sequence). The CDR3 sequence: CASSLVGQGAYIGELFF. The CDR3 bases are TGTGCCAGCAGCTTGGTTGGGCAGGGGGCTTATATCGGGGAGCTGTTTTTT.

In DNA, the CDR3 is TGCGCCAGCAGTCTTATAGCGGGATCGGGGTACAATGAGCAGTTCTTC. Its translation: CASSLIAGSGYNEQFF. The chain joins TRBV4-1 to TRBJ2-1, with 8 bases identical to TRBD2. CDR1 and CDR2 (germline): MGHRA, YSYEKL. The CDR3 contains 16 residues. The V and J ends lost 6 bases and 4 bases, in that order; junction bases with no gene match: 11.

Here the CDR3 DNA reads TGTGCCTCCAGGCCAGGGGGGCTACGCGAGCAGTACTTC. It translates to CASRPGGLREQYF. The V and J genes are TRBV12-3 or TRBV12-4 and TRBJ2-7, with a tentative D call TRBD1 (7 bases). The CDR3 extends over 13 amino acids. Trimming left V 11 bases short and J 6 bases short, with 20 bases between.

The chain couples TRBV24-1 to TRBJ2-3, with 10 bases lining up with TRBD2. V shed 5 bases and J 5 bases; nucleotides not matched to a gene: 9. CDR1 KGHDR and CDR2 SFDVKD come from the germline V gene. The CDR3 loop spans 16 amino acids. The CDR3 sequence is CATSVESGGAGDTQYF. The CDR3 coding sequence is TGTGCCACCAGTGTGGAGAGCGGGGGGGCTGGAGATACGCAGTATTTT.

This rearrangement joins TRBV9 to TRBJ1-2, with no clear D. This CDR3 spans 15 amino acids. Germline-derived CDR1 and CDR2 are SGDLS and YYNGEE. Trimming took off 0 bases at V and 3 bases at J, with 12 bases between the two ends. The CDR3 protein is CASSVDGEVDYGYTF. CDR3 DNA: TGTGCCAGCAGCGTAGACGGGGAGGTCGACTATGGCTACACCTTC.

The table lists this clone with a count of one. The rearrangement uses TRBV10-3 and TRBJ1-2; perhaps TRBD1 as D (6 bases). The germline CDR1 and CDR2 sequences are ENHRY and SYGVKD. The CDR3 is 14 amino acids. V lost 10 bases and J lost 4, with 19 bases in between. The CDR3 sequence: CATSPDRNFYGYTF. Written as DNA, the CDR3 is TGTGCCACCTCACCGGACAGAAATTTCTATGGCTACACCTTC.

The chain links TRBV3-1 (or the pseudogene TRBV3-2) to TRBJ2-1, with TRBD1 as a possible D gene (6 bases). Germline CDR1 is LGHDT and CDR2 is YNNKEL (reference sequence). The CDR3 runs to 15 residues. Trimming cost V 1 base and J 6 bases, with 13 bases left between them. The chain's CDR3 is CASSQGTAVFNEQFF. The CDR3 DNA reads TGTGCCAGCAGCCAAGGGACAGCAGTTTTCAATGAGCAGTTCTTC.

The chain combines TRBV27 with TRBJ2-1; D remains ambiguous. Trimming shortened V by 4 bases and J by 4 bases, and 5 bases separated the two germline ends. The CDR3 is 12 amino acids. Germline V gene lookup returns CDR1 MNHEY and CDR2 SMNVEV (reference sequence). CDR3 nucleotide sequence: TGTGCCAGCAGTTCCCAATACAATGAGCAGTTCTTC. The encoded protein is CASSSQYNEQFF.